This TCR beta chain comes out of a study of response to subunit inactivated influenza vaccine. Whole-study results and caveats: The study's authors posited that every seasonal influenza vaccination enlists few new T cells.

This clonotype has just a few counts. Its target is unknown. MiXCR, run by TCRdb on the RT-PCR reads, gives a single entry per CDR3 protein. The sample includes under 550,000 distinct CDR3 sequences, under 8.5% of them seen just once. Trimming removed 3 bases at V and 9 bases at J, with 15 bases between. This CDR3 is built from 14 residues. In germline, CDR1 is LGHNA, CDR2 YSLEER. The material sequenced was PBMCs from blood, taken around 25 months after vaccination. The rearrangement uses TRBV4-3 and TRBJ2-1; D might be TRBD1 (5 bases). The TCR sequence derives from a man aged 50 to 69 who received an inactivated influenza vaccine. The CDR3 nucleotides are TGCGCCAGCAGCCAGGGCAGGGTAGTCGTTGAGCAGTTCTTC. Its protein is CASSQGRVVVEQFF.